The present T cell receptor (beta chain) was sequenced within a study of cytomegalovirus exposure and HLA in healthy donors. Sequencing was performed with immunoSEQ multiplex PCR; in TCRdb, only in-frame clones are kept and a portion is missing. The data hold 35,000 to 50,000 clones, with approximately 93% observed a single time. Of note for this clone: Its antigen is not known.

The CDR3 runs 15 residues. Germline assignment: CDR1 SGHVS and CDR2 FNYEAQ. With 5 bases removed from V and 4 bases from J, the gap between germline ends came to 17 bases. Separation from the approximately 690-subject first cohort characterized the roughly 120-subject validation cohort, to which the donors belonged. Study findings and constraints: Most TCR sequences showed up rarely, but some public TCRs showed up in many donors. One later analysis, an examination of the 120 validation repertoires, found that first-cohort TCR clusters tended to co-occur in them.

This clonotype was obtained from a woman aged 18 to 35 in good health and CMV-seronegative. The specimen sequenced was PBMCs. V usage is TRBV7-6 and J usage is TRBJ1-2; D might be TRBD1 (6 bases). For the CDR3, the DNA is TGTGCCAGCAGCGTCCTAAAGGGGGTGTTCTATGGCTACACCTTC. This codes for CASSVLKGVFYGYTF. Variable domain in full (rest from reference TRBV7-6 and TRBJ1-2): GAGVSQSPRYKVTKRGQDVALRCDPISGHVSLYWYRQALGQGPEFLTYFNYEAQQDKSGLPNDRFSAERPEGSISTLTIQRTEQRDSAMYRCASSVLKGVFYGYTFGSGTRLTVV.